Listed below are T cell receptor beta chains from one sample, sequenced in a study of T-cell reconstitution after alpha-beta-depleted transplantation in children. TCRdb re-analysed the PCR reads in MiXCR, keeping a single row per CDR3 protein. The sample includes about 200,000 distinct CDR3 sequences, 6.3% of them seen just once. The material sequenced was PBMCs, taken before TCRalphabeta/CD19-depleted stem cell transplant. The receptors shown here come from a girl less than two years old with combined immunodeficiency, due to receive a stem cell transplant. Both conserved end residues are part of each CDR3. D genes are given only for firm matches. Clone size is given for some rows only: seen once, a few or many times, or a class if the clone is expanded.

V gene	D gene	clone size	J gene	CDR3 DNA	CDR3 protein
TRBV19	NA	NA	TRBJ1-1	TGTGCCAGTAGTTTGGGCAACGCTAACACTGAAGCTTTCTTT	CASSLGNANTEAFF
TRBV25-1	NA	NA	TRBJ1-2	TGTGCCAGCAGTGCTGGGGTCGGACAAGTCTATGGCTACACCTTC	CASSAGVGQVYGYTF
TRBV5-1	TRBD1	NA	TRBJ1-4	TGCGCCAGCAGCTTGGTCTTCGTGACAGGGGATTATGCAACTAATGAAAAACTGTTTTTT	CASSLVFVTGDYATNEKLFF
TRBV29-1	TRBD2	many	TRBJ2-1	TGCAGCGTGGGGGGACTAGCGGGAGTCAATGAGCAGTTCTTC	CSVGGLAGVNEQFF
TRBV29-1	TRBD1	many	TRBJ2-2	TGCAGCGTTTATGACAGGGAGAACACCGGGGAGCTGTTTTTT	CSVYDRENTGELFF
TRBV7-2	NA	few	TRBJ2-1	TGTGCCAGCAGCTTAAGCCCCCCTGGTGAGCAGTTCTTC	CASSLSPPGEQFF
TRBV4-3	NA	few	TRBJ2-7	TGCGCCAGCAAGCCAGGCACCCGCTCCTACGAGCAGTACTTC	CASKPGTRSYEQYF
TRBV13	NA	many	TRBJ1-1	TGTGCCACCTCAACAGGCGGGACTGAAGCTTTCTTT	CATSTGGTEAFF
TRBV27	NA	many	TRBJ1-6	TGTGCCAGCAGTGGAAAGGGCTCCCTAAATTCACCCCTCCACTTT	CASSGKGSLNSPLHF
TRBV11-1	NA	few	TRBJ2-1	TGTGCCAGCAGCTTATGGGGCGGGGCAAGATTGAGCTCCTACAATGAGCAGTTCTTC	CASSLWGGARLSSYNEQFF
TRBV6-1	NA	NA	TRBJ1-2	TGTGCCAGCAGTCTAGGGACTTTCTATGGCTACACCTTC	CASSLGTFYGYTF
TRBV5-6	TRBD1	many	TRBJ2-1	TGTGCCAGCAGCGCCGGGACAGGGGGCGAGCAGTTCTTC	CASSAGTGGEQFF
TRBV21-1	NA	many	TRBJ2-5	TGTGCCAGCAGCAAAGTTCCGGAGCCTTTCTTACAAGAGACCCAGTACTTC	CASSKVPEPFLQETQYF
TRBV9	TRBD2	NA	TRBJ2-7	TGTGCCAGCAGCGTCGCCGGCGGGGGGGCTTCTTACGAGCAGTACTTC	CASSVAGGGASYEQYF
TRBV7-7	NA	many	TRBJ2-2	TGTGCCAGCAGCTTAGTACAAACCGGGGAGCTGTTTTTT	CASSLVQTGELFF
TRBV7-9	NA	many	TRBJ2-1	TGTGCCAGCAGCTTATATCGGGAGCAGTTCTTC	CASSLYREQFF
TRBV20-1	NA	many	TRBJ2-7	TGCAGTGCTAGAGGCGTAGCGGAACAGTACTTC	CSARGVAEQYF
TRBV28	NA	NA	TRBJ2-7	TGTGCCAGCATGTGGGGGCGCGAGCAGTACTTC	CASMWGREQYF
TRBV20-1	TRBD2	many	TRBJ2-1	TGCAGTGCTAGTGGGCCCGGGGGGAACAATGAGCAGTTCTTC	CSASGPGGNNEQFF
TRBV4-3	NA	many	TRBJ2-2	TGCGCCAGCAGCCAAGCTCCGGGACATTCCACCGGGGAGCTGTTTTTT	CASSQAPGHSTGELFF
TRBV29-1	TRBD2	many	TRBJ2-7	TGCAGCGTTATTTCCCCGGGACTAGCGGAAACCTACGAGCAGTACTTC	CSVISPGLAETYEQYF